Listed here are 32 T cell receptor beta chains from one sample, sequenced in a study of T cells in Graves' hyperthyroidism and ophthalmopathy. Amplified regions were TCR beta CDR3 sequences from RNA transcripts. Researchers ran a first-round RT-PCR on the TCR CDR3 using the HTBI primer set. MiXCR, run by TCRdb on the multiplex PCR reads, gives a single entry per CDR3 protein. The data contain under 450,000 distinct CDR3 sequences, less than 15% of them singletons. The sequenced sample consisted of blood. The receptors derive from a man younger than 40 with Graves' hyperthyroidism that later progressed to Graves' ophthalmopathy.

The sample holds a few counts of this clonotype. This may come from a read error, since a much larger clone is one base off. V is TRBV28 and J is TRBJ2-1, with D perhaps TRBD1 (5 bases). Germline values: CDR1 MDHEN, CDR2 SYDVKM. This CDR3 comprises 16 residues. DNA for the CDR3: TGTGCCAGCAGTACCCAAACAGGTCCCCCTTACAGTGAGCAGTTCTTC. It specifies CASSTQTGPPYSEQFF.

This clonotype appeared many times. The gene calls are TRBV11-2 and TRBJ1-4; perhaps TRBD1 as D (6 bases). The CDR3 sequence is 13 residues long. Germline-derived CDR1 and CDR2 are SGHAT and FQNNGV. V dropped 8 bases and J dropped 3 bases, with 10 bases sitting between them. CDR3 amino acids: CASHRVANEKLFF. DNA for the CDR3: TGTGCCAGCCACAGGGTAGCTAATGAAAAACTGTTTTTT.

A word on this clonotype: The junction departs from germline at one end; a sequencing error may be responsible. The CDR3 protein is CSARALRGAPTTGELFF. The DNA for the CDR3 is TGCAGTGCGAGAGCCCTGCGGGGGGCCCCTACCACCGGGGAGCTGTTTTTT. This chain joins TRBV20-1 and TRBJ2-2; 8 positions agree with TRBD2. The germline V gene encodes CDR1 DFQATT and CDR2 SNEGSKA (reference sequence). The CDR3 loop spans 17 amino acids.

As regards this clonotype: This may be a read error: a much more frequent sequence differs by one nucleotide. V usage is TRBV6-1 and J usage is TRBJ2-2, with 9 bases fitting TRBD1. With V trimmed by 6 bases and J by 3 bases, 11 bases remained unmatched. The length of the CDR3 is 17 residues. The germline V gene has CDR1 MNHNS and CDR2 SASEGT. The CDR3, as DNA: TGTGCCAGCAGATCGGGACAGGGTCCTTGGGACACCGGGGAGCTGTTTTTT. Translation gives CASRSGQGPWDTGELFF.

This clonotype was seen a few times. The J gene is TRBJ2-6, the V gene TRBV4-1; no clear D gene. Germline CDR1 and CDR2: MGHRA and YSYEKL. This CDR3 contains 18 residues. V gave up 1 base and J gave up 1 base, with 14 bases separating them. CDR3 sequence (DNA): TGCGCCAGCAGCCAAGCAGACCTCTTGGGGTCTGGGGCCAACGTCCTGACTTTC. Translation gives CASSQADLLGSGANVLTF.

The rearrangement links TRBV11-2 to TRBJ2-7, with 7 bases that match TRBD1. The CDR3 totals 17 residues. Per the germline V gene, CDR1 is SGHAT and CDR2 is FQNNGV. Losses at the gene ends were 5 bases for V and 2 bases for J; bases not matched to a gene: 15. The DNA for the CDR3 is TGTGCCAGCAGCCCGGTAAGATCGGACAGGACGACCTACGAGCAGTACTTC. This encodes CASSPVRSDRTTYEQYF.

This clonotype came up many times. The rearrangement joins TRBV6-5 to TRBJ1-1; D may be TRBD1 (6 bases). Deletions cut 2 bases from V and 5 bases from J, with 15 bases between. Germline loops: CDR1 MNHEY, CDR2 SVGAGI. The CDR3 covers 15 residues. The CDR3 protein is CASSYATGWETEAFF. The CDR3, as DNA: TGTGCCAGCAGTTACGCAACAGGGTGGGAGACTGAAGCTTTCTTT.

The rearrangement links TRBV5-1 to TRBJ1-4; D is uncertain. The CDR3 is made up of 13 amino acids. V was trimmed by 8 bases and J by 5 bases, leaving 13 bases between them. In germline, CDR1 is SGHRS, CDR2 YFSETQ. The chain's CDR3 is CASKAGENEKLFF. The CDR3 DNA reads TGCGCCAGTAAGGCAGGCGAAAATGAAAAACTGTTTTTT.

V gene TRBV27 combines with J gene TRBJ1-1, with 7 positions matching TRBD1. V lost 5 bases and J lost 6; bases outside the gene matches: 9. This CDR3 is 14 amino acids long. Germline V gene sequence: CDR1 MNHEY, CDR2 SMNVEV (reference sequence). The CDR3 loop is CASSAHDRVAEAFF. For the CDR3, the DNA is TGTGCCAGCAGTGCCCACGACAGGGTGGCTGAAGCTTTCTTT.

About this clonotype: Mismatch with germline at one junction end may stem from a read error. CDR3 region: CVSSPRAGGPTDTQYF. In DNA form, the CDR3 reads TGTGTCAGCAGCCCAAGAGCGGGGGGGCCAACAGATACGCAGTATTTT. The rearrangement uses TRBV5-1 and TRBJ2-3, with 10 nucleotides matching TRBD2. Germline assignment: CDR1 SGHRS and CDR2 YFSETQ. The CDR3 covers 16 residues.

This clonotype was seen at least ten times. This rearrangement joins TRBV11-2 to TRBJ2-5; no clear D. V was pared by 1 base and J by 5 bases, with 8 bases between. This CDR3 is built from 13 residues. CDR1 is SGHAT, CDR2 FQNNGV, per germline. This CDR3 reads CASSLAVRETQYF. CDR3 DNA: TGTGCCAGCAGCTTAGCTGTTCGTGAGACCCAGTACTTC.

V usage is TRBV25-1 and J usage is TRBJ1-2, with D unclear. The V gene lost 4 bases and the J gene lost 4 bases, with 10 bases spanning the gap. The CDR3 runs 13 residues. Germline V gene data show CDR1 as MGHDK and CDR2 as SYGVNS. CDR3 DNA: TGTGCCAGCAGTGCCCTGAAAGGCTATGGCTACACCTTC. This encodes CASSALKGYGYTF.

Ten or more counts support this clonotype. Here the CDR3 DNA reads TGCAGTGCTAGAGCCAAGGGATACGAGCAGTACTTC. This codes for CSARAKGYEQYF. This chain joins TRBV20-1 and TRBJ2-7; no firm D call. Germline CDR1 and CDR2: DFQATT and SNEGSKA (reference sequence). V was shortened by 1 base and J by 4 bases, with 8 bases between the two germline ends. This CDR3 has 12 residues.

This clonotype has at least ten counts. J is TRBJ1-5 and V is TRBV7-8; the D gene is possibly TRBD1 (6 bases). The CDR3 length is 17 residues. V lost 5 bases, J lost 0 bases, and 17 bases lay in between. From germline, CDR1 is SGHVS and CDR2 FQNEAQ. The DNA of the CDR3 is TGTGCCAGCAGCGTCAACAGGGTGAGGCGTAGCAATCAGCCCCAGCATTTT. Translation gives CASSVNRVRRSNQPQHF. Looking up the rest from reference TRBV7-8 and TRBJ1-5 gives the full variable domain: GAGVSQSPRYKVAKRGQDVALRCDPISGHVSLFWYQQALGQGPEFLTYFQNEAQLDKSGLPSDRFFAERPEGSVSTLKIQRTQQEDSAVYLCASSVNRVRRSNQPQHFGDGTRLSIL.

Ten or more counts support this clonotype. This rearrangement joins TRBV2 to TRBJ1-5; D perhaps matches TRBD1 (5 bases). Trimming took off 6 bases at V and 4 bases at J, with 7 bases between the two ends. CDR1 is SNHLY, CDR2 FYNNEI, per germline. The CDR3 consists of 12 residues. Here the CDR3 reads CASRRTNQPQHF. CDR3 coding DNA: TGTGCCAGCAGACGGACAAATCAGCCCCAGCATTTT.

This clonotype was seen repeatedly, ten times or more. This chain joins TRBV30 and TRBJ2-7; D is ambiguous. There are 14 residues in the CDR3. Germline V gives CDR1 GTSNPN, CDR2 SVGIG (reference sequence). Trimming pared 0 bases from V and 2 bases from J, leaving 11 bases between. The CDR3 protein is CAWSVAGGAYEQYF. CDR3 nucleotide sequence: TGTGCCTGGAGTGTAGCAGGTGGAGCCTACGAGCAGTACTTC.

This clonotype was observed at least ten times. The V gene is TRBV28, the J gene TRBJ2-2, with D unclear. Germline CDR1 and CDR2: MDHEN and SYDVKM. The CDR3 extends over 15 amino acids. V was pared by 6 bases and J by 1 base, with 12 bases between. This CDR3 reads CASRDTVMNTGELFF. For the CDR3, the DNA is TGTGCCAGCAGAGATACGGTGATGAACACCGGGGAGCTGTTTTTT.

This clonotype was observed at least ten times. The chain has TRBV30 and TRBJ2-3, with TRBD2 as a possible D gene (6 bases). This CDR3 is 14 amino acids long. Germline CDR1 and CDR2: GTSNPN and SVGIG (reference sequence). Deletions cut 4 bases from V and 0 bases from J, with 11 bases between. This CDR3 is CAWNAGPSTDTQYF. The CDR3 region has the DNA TGTGCCTGGAACGCGGGGCCGAGCACAGATACGCAGTATTTT.

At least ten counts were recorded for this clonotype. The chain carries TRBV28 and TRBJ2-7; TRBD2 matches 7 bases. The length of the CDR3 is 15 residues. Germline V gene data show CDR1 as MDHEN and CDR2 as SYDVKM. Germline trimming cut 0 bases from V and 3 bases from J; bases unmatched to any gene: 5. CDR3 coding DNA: TGTGCCAGCAGTTTATGGGGGGGGAGGGGCTACGAGCAGTACTTC. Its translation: CASSLWGGRGYEQYF.

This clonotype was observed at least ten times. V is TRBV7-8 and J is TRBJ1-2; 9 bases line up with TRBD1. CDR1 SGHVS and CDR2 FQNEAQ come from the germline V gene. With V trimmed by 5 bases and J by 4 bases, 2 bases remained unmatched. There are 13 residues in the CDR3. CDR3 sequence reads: CASSPDRGYGYTF. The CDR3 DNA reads TGTGCCAGCAGCCCGGACAGGGGCTATGGCTACACCTTC.

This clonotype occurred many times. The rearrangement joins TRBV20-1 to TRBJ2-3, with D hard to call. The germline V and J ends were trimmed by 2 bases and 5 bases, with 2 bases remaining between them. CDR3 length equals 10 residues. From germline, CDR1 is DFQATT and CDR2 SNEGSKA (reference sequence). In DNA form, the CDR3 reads TGCAGTGCTAGACTAGATACGCAGTATTTT. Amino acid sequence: CSARLDTQYF.

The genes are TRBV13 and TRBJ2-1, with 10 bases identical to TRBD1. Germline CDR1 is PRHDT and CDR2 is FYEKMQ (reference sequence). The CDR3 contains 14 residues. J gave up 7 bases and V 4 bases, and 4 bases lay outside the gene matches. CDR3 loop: CASSWDRGRNEQFF. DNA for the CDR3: TGTGCCAGCAGCTGGGACAGGGGAAGAAATGAGCAGTTCTTC.

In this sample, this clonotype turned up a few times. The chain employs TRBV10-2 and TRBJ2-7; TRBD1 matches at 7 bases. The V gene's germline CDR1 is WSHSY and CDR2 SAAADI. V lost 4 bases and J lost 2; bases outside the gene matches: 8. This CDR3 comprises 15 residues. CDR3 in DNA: TGCGCCAGCAGTGTCCCAGACAGGGACCCCTACGAGCAGTACTTC. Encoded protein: CASSVPDRDPYEQYF.

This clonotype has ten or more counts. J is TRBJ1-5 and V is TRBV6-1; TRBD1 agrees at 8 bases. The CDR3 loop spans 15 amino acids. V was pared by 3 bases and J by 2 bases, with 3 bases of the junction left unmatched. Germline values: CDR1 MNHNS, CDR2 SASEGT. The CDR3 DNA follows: TGTGCCAGCAGTGACTTGGGACAGGGCAATCAGCCCCAGCATTTT. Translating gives CASSDLGQGNQPQHF.

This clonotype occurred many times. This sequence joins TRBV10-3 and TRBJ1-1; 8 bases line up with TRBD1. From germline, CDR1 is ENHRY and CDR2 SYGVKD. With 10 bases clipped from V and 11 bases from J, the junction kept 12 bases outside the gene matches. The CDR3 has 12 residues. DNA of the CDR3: TGTGCCACGGGACAGGAGGGAGGAGTGGCTTTCTTT. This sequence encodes CATGQEGGVAFF.

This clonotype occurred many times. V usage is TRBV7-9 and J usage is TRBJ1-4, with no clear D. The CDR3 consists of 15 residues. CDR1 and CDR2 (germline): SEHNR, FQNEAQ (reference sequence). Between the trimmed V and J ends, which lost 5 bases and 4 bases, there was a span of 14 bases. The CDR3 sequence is CASSVLRELNEKLFF. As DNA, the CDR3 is TGTGCCAGCAGCGTCTTGCGGGAGCTTAATGAAAAACTGTTTTTT.

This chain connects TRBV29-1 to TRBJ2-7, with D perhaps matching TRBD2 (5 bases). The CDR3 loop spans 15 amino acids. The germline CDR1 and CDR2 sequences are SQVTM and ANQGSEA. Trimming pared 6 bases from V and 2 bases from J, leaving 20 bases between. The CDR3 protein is CSVKLRAGGAYEQYF. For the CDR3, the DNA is TGCAGCGTAAAACTCCGAGCAGGAGGAGCCTACGAGCAGTACTTC.

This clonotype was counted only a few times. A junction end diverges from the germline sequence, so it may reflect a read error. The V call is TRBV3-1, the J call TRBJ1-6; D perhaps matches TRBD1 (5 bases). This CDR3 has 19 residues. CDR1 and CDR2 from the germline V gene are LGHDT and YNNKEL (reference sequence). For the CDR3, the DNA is TGTGCCAGCAGCCCCTACCTGGGCCCCAGGGCCTCGCCAAATTCACGCCTCCACTTT. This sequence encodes CASSPYLGPRASPNSRLHF.

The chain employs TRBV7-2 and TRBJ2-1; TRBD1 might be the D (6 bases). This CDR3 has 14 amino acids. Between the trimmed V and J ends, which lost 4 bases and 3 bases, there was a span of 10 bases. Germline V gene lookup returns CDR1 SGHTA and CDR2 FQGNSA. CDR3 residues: CASSSPTGYNEQFF. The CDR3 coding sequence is TGTGCCAGCAGCTCCCCGACAGGCTACAATGAGCAGTTCTTC.

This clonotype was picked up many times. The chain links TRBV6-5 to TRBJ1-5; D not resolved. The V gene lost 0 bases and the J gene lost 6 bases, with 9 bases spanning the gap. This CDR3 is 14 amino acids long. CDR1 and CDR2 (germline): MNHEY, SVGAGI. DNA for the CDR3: TGTGCCAGCAGTTACTCCGGGTCAGGTCAGCCCCAGCATTTT. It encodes CASSYSGSGQPQHF.

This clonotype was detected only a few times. The CDR3 sequence is CATSDLGALDEQFF. The CDR3 DNA sequence: TGTGCCACCAGTGATTTGGGGGCCCTGGATGAGCAGTTCTTC. This rearrangement joins TRBV24-1 to TRBJ2-1, with D possibly being TRBD1 (5 bases). V dropped 0 bases and J dropped 8 bases, with 10 bases sitting between them. The V gene's germline CDR1 is KGHDR and CDR2 SFDVKD. The CDR3 is made up of 14 amino acids.

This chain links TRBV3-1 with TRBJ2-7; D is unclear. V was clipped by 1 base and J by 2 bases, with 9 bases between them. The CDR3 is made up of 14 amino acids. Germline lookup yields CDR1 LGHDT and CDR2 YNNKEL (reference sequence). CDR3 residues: CASSQANTAYEQYF. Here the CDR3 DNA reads TGTGCCAGCAGCCAAGCGAACACCGCCTACGAGCAGTACTTC.